This paragraph covers one T cell receptor (beta chain) sequence. What antigen it recognizes has not been identified. It has no much larger one-base neighbor in the sample; base qualities were not kept. Spanning cysteine to phenylalanine, the CDR3 consists of 14 amino acids. Kept here is only the CDR3 DNA, which spans 42 bases and is read in frame from base 1. Library preparation employed the immunoSEQ multiplex PCR assay. Drawn from immuneACCESS, this table holds only the in-frame rearrangements with V and J called that TCRdb kept. Clones are partly lost; checked studies trace under half to an unresolved V gene and leave the rest unexplained. This sample lists more than 70,000 clones; about 96% were detected once. The ten largest make up roughly 0.2% of the sample. This specimen belongs to a study of technical replicates of blood from several donors (dated by TCRdb to about 2017).

Sequencing was carried out using T cells isolated from PBMCs. This receptor was taken from a human donor in good health. This sequence uses TRBV21-1 and TRBJ2-5; the D call TRBD2 from the table was never checked on the DNA. TRBV21-1 is reported as a pseudogene. This receptor has the CDR3 CASSKGGGAETQYF. The sequenced DNA: TGTGCCAGCAGCAAAGGCGGGGGGGCAGAGACCCAGTACTTC.